This T cell receptor beta chain was found in a study of Ad26.COV2.S vaccination and SARS-CoV-2 variants. Across the whole study: Ad26.COV2.S given intramuscularly, once or twice 56 days apart.

Details on this clone: Its antigen is currently unknown. One end of the junction does not line up with germline, which may come from a read error.

The CDR3 extends over 20 amino acids. Germline V lookup: CDR1 LGHNA, CDR2 YSLEER. Points from the study as a whole: Spike-specific CD8+ and CD4+ T cell responses reportedly showed substantial breadth after vaccination. Participants given vaccine showed non-spike TCR breadth similar to that of placebo recipients.

Some clones are missing from TCRdb's copy, which holds only in-frame ones; the method was immunoSEQ multiplex PCR. The sample has about 350,000 clones, 65% to 90% seen once. Described treatment: roughly 18 received Ad26.COV2.S at low or high dose, single or two shots; roughly 5 received placebo; per-sample allocation not given. The samples date from day 63 after the first vaccine or placebo injection. Participants' vaccine, an Ad26 vector, delivered Wuhan-strain SARS-CoV-2 spike. The sample in question was peripheral blood, obtained in a trial of Ad26.COV2.S vaccine versus placebo. This receptor was taken from a person aged 18-65 years who received the Ad26.COV2.S COVID-19 vaccine or a placebo. V usage is TRBV4-3 and J usage is TRBJ2-6, with 8 bases matching TRBD2. DNA for the CDR3: TGCGCCCGCAGCCACGGGGGGGCCGGGGGGCCCATGGTGGGGGCCAACGTCCTGACTTTC. This codes for CARSHGGAGGPMVGANVLTF.